The 11 T cell receptor beta chains reported below all come from one sample, sequenced in a study of T cell responses to AZD1222 COVID-19 vaccine. TCRdb keeps only in-frame clones here, not all; method: immunoSEQ multiplex PCR. Of 150,000 to 200,000 clones in the sample, less than 95% were seen once. Source: peripheral blood, taken on day 0 of AZD1222 vaccination. The receptors stem from an adult in good health.

This clone has just one count. The V and J genes are TRBV19 and TRBJ2-7; 8 bases align to TRBD2. The germline V gene has CDR1 LNHDA and CDR2 SQIVND (reference sequence). CDR3 length: 15 amino acids. Germline trimming cut 10 bases from V and 3 bases from J; bases unmatched to any gene: 14. The CDR3: CATARTSSGGYEQYF. The CDR3 DNA reads TGTGCCACCGCTAGGACCTCAAGCGGGGGCTACGAGCAGTACTTC. Full variable domain (rest looked up from reference TRBV19 and TRBJ2-7): DGGITQSPKYLFRKEGQNVTLSCEQNLNHDAMYWYRQDPGQGLRLIYYSQIVNDFQKGDIAEGYSVSREKKESFPLTVTSAQKNPTAFYLCATARTSSGGYEQYFGPGTRLTVT.

J is TRBJ2-5 and V is TRBV10-3, with D perhaps matching TRBD2 (6 bases). Germline V gene sequence: CDR1 ENHRY, CDR2 SYGVKD. The CDR3 is 16 amino acids. V lost 0 bases, J lost 7 bases, and 18 bases lay in between. Here the CDR3 reads CAISESSGTVLGTQYF. The CDR3 bases are TGTGCCATCAGTGAGTCCTCCGGGACTGTACTAGGGACCCAGTACTTC.

This chain links TRBV5-8 with TRBJ2-3; 9 bases fit TRBD2. Germline values: CDR1 SGHTS, CDR2 YDEGEE. This CDR3 is 15 amino acids long. V was clipped by 1 base and J by 8 bases; unmatched bases: 8. For the CDR3, the DNA is TGTGCCAGCAGCTTGCGAGGCGGGGGGGCCGGTACGCAGTATTTT. It codes for CASSLRGGGAGTQYF.

CDR3 DNA: TGTGCCACCAGCAGAGAGGCGGAACTTTATGGCTACACCTTC. Its translation: CATSREAELYGYTF. J is TRBJ1-2 and V is TRBV15; D gene uncertain. Trimming cost V 0 bases and J 5 bases, with 10 bases left between them. This CDR3 has 14 residues. Germline CDR1 is LNHNV and CDR2 is YYDKDF (reference sequence).

This clone has a single count. The chain carries TRBV19 and TRBJ2-7; no firm D call. Germline CDR1 and CDR2: LNHDA and SQIVND (reference sequence). The CDR3 loop spans 11 amino acids. V lost 5 bases, J lost 5 bases, and 7 bases lay in between. CDR3 DNA: TGTGCCAGTAGTGATAGGGACGAGCAGTACTTC. This translates into CASSDRDEQYF.

The genes are TRBV7-9 and TRBJ2-2; the D call may be TRBD1 or TRBD2 (5 bases each). The germline V gene has CDR1 SEHNR and CDR2 FQNEAQ (reference sequence). V shed 4 bases and J shed 0 bases, with 12 bases lying between them. The CDR3 is 16 residues long. For the CDR3, the DNA is TGTGCCAGCAGCTCGTACCTGGGACCGAACACCGGGGAGCTGTTTTTT. As protein: CASSSYLGPNTGELFF.

The chain recombines TRBV2 with TRBJ1-2; D remains unclear. Trimming pared 5 bases from V and 8 bases from J, leaving 15 bases between. The CDR3 spans 13 residues. Germline loops: CDR1 SNHLY, CDR2 FYNNEI. CDR3 loop: CASSYDGRWGYTF. In nucleotides, the CDR3 is TGTGCCAGCAGTTATGACGGCCGGTGGGGCTACACCTTC.

This clone was found a few times. V gene TRBV7-9 combines with J gene TRBJ2-7; tentative D call: TRBD1 (6 bases). Germline V gene lookup returns CDR1 SEHNR and CDR2 FQNEAQ (reference sequence). Trimming took 2 bases from V and 0 from J, leaving 11 bases between them. This CDR3 spans 15 amino acids. The CDR3, as DNA: TGTGCCAGCAGCTTATACCGGGACAACTCCTACGAGCAGTACTTC. The encoded protein is CASSLYRDNSYEQYF.

The chain has TRBV5-1 and TRBJ2-7; possibly TRBD1 for D (6 bases). CDR1 and CDR2 (germline): SGHRS, YFSETQ. There are 14 residues in the CDR3. V was cut by 0 bases and J by 3 bases, with 10 bases left in between. CDR3 DNA: TGCGCCAGCAGCTTGGCAGGACAGATCTACGAGCAGTACTTC. Translation gives CASSLAGQIYEQYF.

The chain has TRBV6-6 and TRBJ2-5; the D gene could be TRBD1 or TRBD2 (6 bases each). V was pared by 7 bases and J by 4 bases, with 13 bases between. The CDR3 extends over 13 amino acids. The germline V gene has CDR1 MNHNY and CDR2 SVGAGI (reference sequence). CDR3 amino acids: CASTPEGGETQYF. CDR3 bases: TGTGCCAGCACTCCGGAGGGGGGAGAGACCCAGTACTTC.

The CDR3 coding sequence is TGTGCCACCGCCCCCCTGAGGAGCTCCTATAATTCACCCCTCCACTTT. Translation: CATAPLRSSYNSPLHF. The gene calls are TRBV2 and TRBJ1-6; D gene unclear. This CDR3 has 16 amino acids. The germline CDR1 and CDR2 sequences are SNHLY and FYNNEI. V was shortened by 10 bases and J by 0 bases, with 16 bases between the two germline ends.